These T cell receptor beta chains were read from a single sample in a study of T cell responses to AZD1222 COVID-19 vaccine. Sequencing was performed with immunoSEQ multiplex PCR; in TCRdb, only in-frame clones are kept and a portion is missing. The sample includes some 130,000 clones, roughly 91% of them seen just once. Sequencing was performed on peripheral blood, taken 28 days after the second AZD1222 dose. The origin of the receptors is an adult who received the AZD1222 COVID-19 vaccine. Both conserved end residues are part of each CDR3. D genes are given only for firm matches. For some rows the clone size is stated as once, few or many, or as a class when expanded; others skip it.

clone_size,j_call,v_call,d_call,cdr3_aa,cdr3_nt
.,TRBJ2-7,TRBV28,TRBD2,CASSGTSVGSYEQYF,TGTGCCAGCAGTGGGACTAGCGTTGGGTCCTACGAGCAGTACTTC
.,TRBJ1-3,TRBV9,.,CASSVGGFSGNTIYF,TGTGCCAGCAGCGTGGGAGGGTTCTCTGGAAACACCATATATTTT
.,TRBJ2-2,TRBV3-1/TRBV3-2,TRBD1,CASSQVGTGAGELFF,TGTGCCAGCAGCCAAGTTGGGACAGGGGCGGGGGAGCTGTTTTTT
.,TRBJ2-7,TRBV27,TRBD2,CASSSLASGRREQYF,TGTGCCAGCAGTTCCCTGGCTAGCGGGAGACGCGAGCAGTACTTC
.,TRBJ2-1,TRBV4-2,.,CASSQGYGEQFF,TGTGCCAGCAGCCAGGGGTACGGTGAGCAGTTCTTC
.,TRBJ2-2,TRBV19,.,CASSIDYQNTGELFF,TGTGCCAGTAGTATTGACTATCAGAACACCGGGGAGCTGTTTTTT
.,TRBJ1-2,TRBV6-5,TRBD1,CASSYDATGVQYGYTF,TGTGCCAGCAGTTATGATGCAACAGGGGTGCAATATGGCTACACCTTC
.,TRBJ1-5,TRBV5-5,.,CASSLWGGNQPQHF,TGTGCCAGCAGCTTATGGGGTGGGAATCAGCCCCAGCATTTT
.,TRBJ2-1,TRBV12-2,.,CASRLGCNEQFF,TGTGCAAGTCGCTTAGGTTGCAATGAGCAGTTCTTC
.,TRBJ2-1,TRBV19,.,CASSKKGPAGRISMDNEQFF,TGTGCCAGTAGTAAAAAGGGACCTGCAGGCCGGATTTCCATGGACAATGAGCAGTTCTTC
.,TRBJ2-2,TRBV2,TRBD2,CASSGPSGTYTGELFF,TGTGCCAGCAGTGGGCCTAGCGGGACCTACACCGGGGAGCTGTTTTTT
.,TRBJ2-1,TRBV7-9,.,CASSLVGSAVEQFF,TGTGCCAGCAGCTTAGTCGGGTCTGCTGTTGAGCAGTTCTTC
.,TRBJ2-7,TRBV21-1,.,CATLQGPGREQYF,TGTGCCACCCTACAGGGGCCTGGGCGCGAGCAGTACTTC
.,TRBJ1-1,TRBV7-3,.,CASSFTGPGVNTEAFF,TGTGCCAGCAGCTTTACAGGGCCAGGGGTGAACACTGAAGCTTTCTTT
.,TRBJ2-5,TRBV5-1,TRBD1,CASSPGTGPYQETQYF,TGCGCCAGCAGCCCGGGGACAGGTCCGTACCAAGAGACCCAGTACTTC
.,TRBJ1-6,TRBV30,.,CAWSWEGPLHF,TGTGCCTGGAGTTGGGAAGGACCCCTCCACTTT
.,TRBJ2-7,TRBV6-5,.,CASSYLEQYF,TGTGCCAGCAGTTACCTCGAGCAGTACTTC
.,TRBJ2-7,TRBV2,TRBD1,CASSEVTGGSEQYF,TGTGCCAGCAGTGAAGTAACAGGGGGCAGCGAGCAGTACTTC
.,TRBJ1-3,TRBV29-1,.,CSVRFGEKGNTIYF,TGCAGCGTAAGGTTCGGGGAAAAAGGAAACACCATATATTTT
.,TRBJ1-2,TRBV28,TRBD1,CASSSTGGGGYTF,TGTGCCAGCAGTTCGACAGGGGGAGGTGGCTACACCTTC
.,TRBJ1-1,TRBV5-6,.,CASSFLEPGQNTEAFF,TGTGCCAGCAGCTTTTTAGAGCCGGGACAAAACACTGAAGCTTTCTTT
.,TRBJ1-2,TRBV28,TRBD1,CASSPWTGDGYTF,TGTGCCAGCAGTCCTTGGACAGGGGATGGCTACACCTTC
.,TRBJ1-5,TRBV19,.,CASSIESDRSNQPQHF,TGTGCCAGTAGTATAGAAAGCGACAGGAGCAATCAGCCCCAGCATTTT
.,TRBJ2-3,TRBV4-2,.,CASSLQGGSTDTQYF,TGTGCCAGCAGCCTCCAGGGAGGATCCACAGATACGCAGTATTTT
.,TRBJ1-6,TRBV5-5,.,CASSRDPLYNSPLHF,TGTGCCAGCAGTCGCGACCCCTTGTATAATTCACCCCTCCACTTT
.,TRBJ2-2,TRBV29-1,.,CSVSATNTGELFF,TGCAGCGTTTCTGCTACTAACACCGGGGAGCTGTTTTTT
.,TRBJ2-1,TRBV28,TRBD1,CASYGYGTGYEQFF,TGTGCCAGCTATGGCTACGGGACAGGGTATGAGCAGTTCTTC
.,TRBJ1-2,TRBV19,TRBD1,CASSGRDRGHYGYTF,TGTGCCAGTAGTGGCCGGGACAGGGGACACTATGGCTACACCTTC
.,TRBJ2-7,TRBV29-1,TRBD1,CSVIGSQGALEQYF,TGCAGCGTCATAGGGAGTCAGGGGGCCCTCGAGCAGTACTTC
once,TRBJ1-3,TRBV5-1,.,CASSMGQGTGNTIYF,TGCGCCAGCAGCATGGGGCAGGGTACTGGAAACACCATATATTTT